The source of this TCR beta chain is a study of blood T cell repertoires in COVID-19. Each participant's cohort was designated according to participant-reported clinical history. The study recruited exposed participants who had met a COVID-19 case within 2 weeks before entry. Germline lookup yields CDR1 LNHDA and CDR2 SQIVND (reference sequence). V lost 3 bases and J lost 5; bases outside the gene matches: 8. The length of the CDR3 is 17 residues. This table comes from immunoSEQ multiplex PCR, and its TCRdb copy is limited to in-frame clones, with some not included. The sample comprises 150,000 or so clones, 84% of which are singletons, and 5.5% to 7.5% rests with the top ten.

This clonotype was obtained from a woman aged 45-65 years who had been exposed to COVID-19. V is TRBV19 and J is TRBJ2-1, with TRBD2 matching 12 bases. Input material: PBMCs or T cells enriched from blood (not recorded which). The CDR3 protein is CASSIPRTSGTNNEQFF. Here the CDR3 DNA reads TGTGCCAGTAGTATTCCTCGGACTAGCGGGACCAACAATGAGCAGTTCTTC.